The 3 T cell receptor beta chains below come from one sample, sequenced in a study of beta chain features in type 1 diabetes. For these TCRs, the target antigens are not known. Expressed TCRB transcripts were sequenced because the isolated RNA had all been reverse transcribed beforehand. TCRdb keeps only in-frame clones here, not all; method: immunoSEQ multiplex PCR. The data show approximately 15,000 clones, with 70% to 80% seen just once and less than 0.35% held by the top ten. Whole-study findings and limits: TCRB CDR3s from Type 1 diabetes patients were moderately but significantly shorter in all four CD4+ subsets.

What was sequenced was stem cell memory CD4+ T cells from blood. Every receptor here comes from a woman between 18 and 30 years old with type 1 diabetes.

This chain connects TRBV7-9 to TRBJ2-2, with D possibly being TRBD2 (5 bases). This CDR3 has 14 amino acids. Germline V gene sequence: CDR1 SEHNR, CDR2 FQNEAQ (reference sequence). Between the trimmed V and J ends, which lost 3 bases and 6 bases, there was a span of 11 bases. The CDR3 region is CASSLGEWAGELFF. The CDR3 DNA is TGTGCCAGCAGCTTGGGAGAATGGGCCGGGGAGCTGTTTTTT.

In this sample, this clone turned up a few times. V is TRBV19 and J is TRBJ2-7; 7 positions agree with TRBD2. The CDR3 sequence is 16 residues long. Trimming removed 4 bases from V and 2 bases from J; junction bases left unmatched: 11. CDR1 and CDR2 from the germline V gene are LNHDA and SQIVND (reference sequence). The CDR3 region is CASSRRPGLPAYEQYF. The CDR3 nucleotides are TGTGCCAGTAGTAGAAGACCGGGACTACCCGCCTACGAGCAGTACTTC.

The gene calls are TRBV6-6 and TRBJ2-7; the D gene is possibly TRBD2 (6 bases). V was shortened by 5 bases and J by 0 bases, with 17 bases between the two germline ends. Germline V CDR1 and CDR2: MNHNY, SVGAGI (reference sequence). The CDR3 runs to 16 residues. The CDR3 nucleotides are TGTGCCAGCAGTACACCGGGACTGACCTCCTCCTACGAGCAGTACTTC. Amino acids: CASSTPGLTSSYEQYF.